The 32 T cell receptor beta chains reported below all come from one sample, sequenced in a study of cytomegalovirus exposure and HLA in healthy donors. 13 Jbeta primers and 60 Vbeta primers were used for the PCR. Here immunoSEQ multiplex PCR was the method, and the copy in TCRdb shows in-frame clones only, minus some. Its listing shows about 58,000 clones. Sequencing was carried out using PBMCs. These receptor sequences come from a woman aged 18-29 years in good health and CMV-seronegative.

The CDR3 protein is CATYGTGASEQYF. For the CDR3, the DNA is TGTGCCACATATGGGACAGGGGCGAGCGAGCAGTACTTC. The gene calls are TRBV27 and TRBJ2-7; 10 bases map to TRBD1. V lost 10 bases and J lost 6; bases outside the gene matches: 9. Germline CDR1 and CDR2: MNHEY and SMNVEV (reference sequence). There are 13 residues in the CDR3.

This chain links TRBV30 with TRBJ2-7; tentatively, D is TRBD1 (6 bases). Between the trimmed V and J ends, which lost 2 bases and 0 bases, there was a span of 8 bases. The length of the CDR3 is 13 residues. From germline, CDR1 is GTSNPN and CDR2 SVGIG (reference sequence). CDR3 in amino acids: CAWSRDNSYEQYF. CDR3 bases: TGTGCCTGGAGTCGGGACAACTCCTACGAGCAGTACTTC.

CDR3 sequence: CSVERGGAGETQYF. The CDR3 coding sequence is TGCAGCGTTGAACGCGGGGGGGCAGGAGAGACCCAGTACTTC. The gene calls are TRBV29-1 and TRBJ2-5, with 9 bases matching TRBD2. The J segment lost 4 bases and the V segment lost 2 bases, leaving 5 bases of the junction unmatched. CDR3 length: 14 amino acids. Germline lookup yields CDR1 SQVTM and CDR2 ANQGSEA.

This chain uses TRBV6-1 with TRBJ1-1, with D maybe TRBD1 (6 bases). CDR1 and CDR2 (germline): MNHNS, SASEGT. V was cut by 6 bases and J by 9 bases, with 8 bases left in between. The CDR3 sequence is 10 residues long. CDR3 bases: TGTGCCAGCAGGGGGGCTAAAGCTTTCTTT. Translating it yields CASRGAKAFF.

The J gene is TRBJ2-7, the V gene TRBV25-1; D possibly corresponds to TRBD2 (6 bases). Germline CDR1 MGHDK, CDR2 SYGVNS. V was trimmed by 1 base and J by 2 bases, leaving 9 bases between them. The CDR3 length is 14 residues. Here the CDR3 reads CASSEWRDTYEQYF. CDR3 DNA sequence: TGTGCCAGCAGTGAATGGAGGGATACCTACGAGCAGTACTTC.

V and J are TRBV6-6 and TRBJ1-3, with D unresolved. Trimming took off 0 bases at V and 4 bases at J, with 10 bases between the two ends. Germline assignment: CDR1 MNHNY and CDR2 SVGAGI (reference sequence). The CDR3 spans 15 residues. The CDR3 here is CASSYSTGSGNTIYF. Here the CDR3 DNA reads TGTGCCAGCAGTTACTCGACGGGATCCGGAAACACCATATATTTT.

V is TRBV5-1 and J is TRBJ1-2, with unresolved D. The CDR3 has 13 amino acids. Trimming pared 0 bases from V and 5 bases from J, leaving 8 bases between. Germline CDR1 reads SGHRS; CDR2 reads YFSETQ. In DNA, the CDR3 is TGCGCCAGCAGCTTGGCCGGGAATTATGGCTACACCTTC. Encoded protein: CASSLAGNYGYTF.

The chain uses TRBV5-6 and TRBJ1-1; D uncertain. The CDR3 consists of 14 residues. Germline CDR1 is SGHDT and CDR2 is YYEEEE. V was cut by 6 bases and J by 3 bases, with 15 bases left in between. This chain's CDR3 is CASKFIWGDTEAFF. In DNA form, the CDR3 reads TGTGCCAGCAAATTCATATGGGGAGACACTGAAGCTTTCTTT.

V gene TRBV27 combines with J gene TRBJ1-4, with 8 nucleotides matching TRBD1. The germline CDR1 and CDR2 sequences are MNHEY and SMNVEV (reference sequence). J gave up 1 base and V 6 bases, and 7 bases lay outside the gene matches. CDR3 size: 16 residues. The CDR3 nucleotides read TGTGCCAGCAGGCCCAGGGGGCTTCTAACTAATGAAAAACTGTTTTTT. It is translated as CASRPRGLLTNEKLFF.

V gene TRBV28 combines with J gene TRBJ1-3; 7 positions agree with TRBD1. This CDR3 comprises 15 residues. Germline CDR1 reads MDHEN; CDR2 reads SYDVKM. Germline trimming cut 3 bases from V and 7 bases from J; bases unmatched to any gene: 9. The CDR3: CASSFLGTEANTIYF. The CDR3 DNA sequence: TGTGCCAGCAGTTTTTTAGGGACAGAGGCGAACACCATATATTTT.

J is TRBJ2-3 and V is TRBV19; 7 nucleotides line up with TRBD2. The CDR3 has 14 residues. CDR1 and CDR2 from the germline V gene are LNHDA and SQIVND (reference sequence). V trimming: 3 bases; J trimming: 2 bases; junction bases outside the gene matches: 2. The CDR3 loop reads CASSMRGITDTQYF. The CDR3 region has the DNA TGTGCCAGTAGTATGCGGGGGATCACAGATACGCAGTATTTT.

The V call is TRBV11-1, the J call TRBJ2-7, with TRBD1 matching over 7 bases. Germline loops: CDR1 SGHAT, CDR2 FQDESV (reference sequence). The CDR3 totals 12 residues. V gave up 5 bases and J gave up 4 bases; unmatched junction bases: 2. CDR3 sequence (DNA): TGTGCCAGCAGCCCGACAGGGTACGAGCAGTACTTC. It translates to CASSPTGYEQYF.

Here the CDR3 DNA reads TGTGCCAGCAGCTTAACGGGGGGAGGTTCTCCGCAGTATTTT. This sequence encodes CASSLTGGGSPQYF. This chain links TRBV5-6 with TRBJ2-3, with 7 bases identical to TRBD2. Germline CDR1 and CDR2: SGHDT and YYEEEE. V lost 2 bases, J lost 10 bases, and 10 bases stayed unmatched. The CDR3 is 14 residues long.

The chain links TRBV14 to TRBJ1-5, with no clear D. The CDR3 length is 11 residues. Germline CDR1 reads SGHDN; CDR2 reads FVKESK. V was pared by 8 bases and J by 5 bases, with 7 bases between. The CDR3 DNA reads as TGTGCCAGCTCCCTCTATCAGCCCCAGCATTTT. It translates to CASSLYQPQHF.

This rearrangement joins TRBV5-6 to TRBJ1-1, with a possible D match to TRBD1 (6 bases). Germline CDR1 SGHDT, CDR2 YYEEEE. V lost 4 bases to trimming and J lost 6 bases, with 7 bases between them. The CDR3 is 11 residues long. CDR3 sequence (DNA): TGTGCCAGCAGCCGGACAGCTGAAGCTTTCTTT. Amino acid sequence: CASSRTAEAFF.

The chain carries TRBV29-1 and TRBJ1-2, with D possibly matching TRBD1 (5 bases). CDR3 length: 13 residues. V dropped 5 bases and J dropped 4 bases, with 14 bases sitting between them. CDR1 and CDR2 from the germline V gene are SQVTM and ANQGSEA. The CDR3: CSVKGRASYGYTF. For the CDR3, the DNA is TGCAGCGTTAAAGGCAGGGCCTCCTATGGCTACACCTTC.

The chain recombines TRBV5-1 with TRBJ2-5; D is uncertain. V lost 1 base, J lost 4 bases, and 11 bases lay in between. This CDR3 region has 14 residues. Looked up from germline, CDR1 is SGHRS and CDR2 is YFSETQ. The CDR3 loop reads CASSLIIHRETQYF. CDR3 sequence (DNA): TGCGCCAGCAGCTTGATAATCCATAGAGAGACCCAGTACTTC.

The chain has TRBV18 and TRBJ1-4; D is possibly TRBD1 (5 bases). The germline V gene has CDR1 KGHSH and CDR2 LQKENI. The CDR3 length is 15 residues. V shed 3 bases and J shed 8 bases, with 16 bases lying between them. This CDR3 reads CASSPLTVEGEKLFF. CDR3 DNA: TGTGCCAGCTCACCTCTGACAGTGGAGGGCGAAAAACTGTTTTTT.

This sequence joins TRBV5-1 and TRBJ1-2; 7 bases match TRBD1. Trimming at V came to 0 bases and at J to 4 bases, leaving 12 bases not matched to a gene. The CDR3 loop spans 17 amino acids. Germline V CDR1 and CDR2: SGHRS, YFSETQ. The CDR3 sequence is CASSLAGGLEGFYGYTF. The DNA of the CDR3 is TGCGCCAGCAGCTTGGCAGGGGGGCTGGAAGGTTTCTATGGCTACACCTTC.

J is TRBJ2-7 and V is TRBV18, with a weak D call TRBD2 (5 bases). The CDR3 spans 15 residues. CDR1 is KGHSH, CDR2 LQKENI, per germline. Trimming removed 4 bases from V and 2 bases from J, with 15 bases in between. CDR3 sequence (DNA): TGTGCCAGCTCACTGATGGACTCGTCCGCCTACGAGCAGTACTTC. Translating it yields CASSLMDSSAYEQYF. The complete variable domain, with remaining parts taken from reference TRBV18 and TRBJ2-7, reads NAGVMQNPRHLVRRRGQEARLRCSPMKGHSHVYWYRQLPEEGLKFMVYLQKENIIDESGMPKERFSAEFPKEGPSILRIQQVVRGDSAAYFCASSLMDSSAYEQYFGPGTRLTVT.

The chain recombines TRBV28 with TRBJ1-1; D may be TRBD1 (5 bases). The V end was cut by 3 bases, the J end by 1 base, with 9 bases between. The CDR3 is made up of 14 amino acids. Germline V lookup: CDR1 MDHEN, CDR2 SYDVKM. CDR3 sequence (DNA): TGTGCCAGCAGTTTTAGACAGCGGAACACTGAAGCTTTCTTT. Its translation is CASSFRQRNTEAFF.

The chain employs TRBV7-2 and TRBJ2-7; the match to TRBD1 covers 10 bases. The ends lost 5 bases at V and 1 base at J; junction bases unmatched: 5. This CDR3 region has 15 residues. Germline CDR1 and CDR2: SGHTA and FQGNSA. The DNA for the CDR3 is TGTGCCAGCAGCCGTCAGGGACAGGGGTCCTACGAGCAGTACTTC. Its translation is CASSRQGQGSYEQYF.

The gene calls are TRBV30 and TRBJ2-7, with D perhaps TRBD2 (6 bases). Germline loops: CDR1 GTSNPN, CDR2 SVGIG (reference sequence). The CDR3 contains 15 residues. The V end was cut by 4 bases, the J end by 1 base, with 17 bases between. The CDR3 DNA follows: TGTGCCTGGACTCCGACTAGGTCCTATTCCTACGAGCAGTACTTC. Translation: CAWTPTRSYSYEQYF.

The rearrangement uses TRBV7-8 and TRBJ1-4; perhaps TRBD1 as D (5 bases). The CDR3 contains 15 residues. Germline CDR1 is SGHVS and CDR2 is FQNEAQ. V was clipped by 2 bases and J by 10 bases, with 17 bases between them. The DNA for the CDR3 is TGTGCCAGCAGCTTAAGGTTTGCAGGGCTTGGAAAACTGTTTTTT. Translation: CASSLRFAGLGKLFF.

The chain recombines TRBV11-3 with TRBJ1-1, with D perhaps TRBD1 (5 bases). Germline V CDR1 and CDR2: SGHNT, YENEEA. V lost 1 base and J 1 base, leaving 10 bases between the germline ends. The CDR3 runs 15 residues. This CDR3 reads CASSLAQVANTEAFF. Here the CDR3 DNA reads TGTGCCAGCAGCTTAGCACAGGTGGCGAACACTGAAGCTTTCTTT.

The CDR3 DNA reads TGTGCCAGCTCACCCGACGGGGGGGGCAATACGCAGTATTTT. This translates into CASSPDGGGNTQYF. This chain uses TRBV18 with TRBJ2-3; 8 positions match TRBD2. The CDR3 length is 14 residues. Per the germline V gene, CDR1 is KGHSH and CDR2 is LQKENI. The V and J ends lost 3 bases and 7 bases, in that order; junction bases with no gene match: 6.

This chain joins TRBV5-1 and TRBJ1-1; 8 positions agree with TRBD1. Trimming cost V 3 bases and J 1 base; bases outside gene matches: 2. The CDR3 has 14 amino acids. Germline CDR1 and CDR2: SGHRS and YFSETQ. CDR3 nucleotides: TGCGCCAGCAGCTCCGGGACAGGGAACACTGAAGCTTTCTTT. This codes for CASSSGTGNTEAFF.

The V call is TRBV7-3, the J call TRBJ2-7; D gene unclear. CDR1 and CDR2 from the germline V gene are SGHTA and FQGTGA. This CDR3 region has 14 residues. The germline V and J ends were trimmed by 2 bases and 2 bases, with 10 bases remaining between them. CDR3 sequence: CASSLVDSPYEQYF. The DNA for the CDR3 is TGTGCCAGCAGCTTAGTAGACTCCCCCTACGAGCAGTACTTC.

The chain employs TRBV4-2 and TRBJ2-5; 9 bases map to TRBD2. The trim removed 3 bases at V and 5 bases at J, leaving 4 bases unmatched. The CDR3 length is 14 residues. CDR1 is LGHNA, CDR2 YNFKEQ, per germline. The CDR3 loop reads CASSQRGGVETQYF. The CDR3 nucleotides read TGTGCCAGCAGCCAGCGGGGGGGAGTTGAGACCCAGTACTTC.

The chain carries TRBV5-6 and TRBJ1-5; 8 nucleotides agree with TRBD1. CDR3 length: 17 residues. After removal of 0 bases from V and 1 base from J, the junction contained 6 bases not matched to a gene. Looked up from germline, CDR1 is SGHDT and CDR2 is YYEEEE. The CDR3 sequence is CASSLGQGLWSNQPQHF. The CDR3, as DNA: TGTGCCAGCAGCTTGGGACAGGGGCTTTGGAGCAATCAGCCCCAGCATTTT. Variable domain in full (rest from reference TRBV5-6 and TRBJ1-5): DAGVTQSPTHLIKTRGQQVTLRCSPKSGHDTVSWYQQALGQGPQFIFQYYEEEERQRGNFPDRFSGHQFPNYSSELNVNALLLGDSALYLCASSLGQGLWSNQPQHFGDGTRLSIL.

The chain recombines TRBV5-1 with TRBJ1-4; TRBD1 aligns across 8 bases. V lost 0 bases to trimming and J lost 8 bases; unmatched junction nucleotides: 3. This CDR3 comprises 14 residues. CDR1 SGHRS and CDR2 YFSETQ come from the germline V gene. CDR3 in DNA: TGCGCCAGCAGCTTGGGGACAGGGACCGAAAAACTGTTTTTT. Amino acids: CASSLGTGTEKLFF. The complete variable domain, with remaining parts taken from reference TRBV5-1 and TRBJ1-4, reads KAGVTQTPRYLIKTRGQQVTLSCSPISGHRSVSWYQQTPGQGLQFLFEYFSETQRNKGNFPGRFSGRQFSNSRSEMNVSTLELGDSALYLCASSLGTGTEKLFFGSGTQLSVL.

The gene calls are TRBV7-8 and TRBJ1-6, with D possibly being TRBD1 (5 bases). The CDR3 extends over 14 amino acids. Trimming removed 2 bases at V and 8 bases at J, with 10 bases between. CDR1 SGHVS and CDR2 FQNEAQ come from the germline V gene. The CDR3 nucleotides read TGTGCCAGCAGCTTAAAGGGGTTTTATTCACCCCTCCACTTT. The encoded protein is CASSLKGFYSPLHF.